The T cell receptor beta chain described here comes from a study of spatial heterogeneity in lung cancer. For the study at large: The study consistently detected more beta-chain than alpha-chain sequences.

The CDR3 runs to 17 residues. Germline-derived CDR1 and CDR2 are LGHNA and YNFKEQ. Trimming took 3 bases from V and 0 from J, leaving 15 bases between them. TCRdb reprocessed the 5' RACE reads with MiXCR, giving one entry per CDR3 protein. This table has about 38,000 distinct CDR3 sequences, roughly 8% appearing once. There are many counts of this clonotype. Time point: sample taken at primary tumor resection. Unsorted whole RNA samples from tumor, nontumor lung or frozen PBMC were sequenced. The source material was PBMCs, sampled at surgery. The TCR sequence derives from a male donor with early-stage non-small cell lung cancer. The chain combines TRBV4-2 with TRBJ1-3; D remains ambiguous. The chain's CDR3 is CASSQMGEGGSGNTIYF. The CDR3 DNA reads TGTGCCAGCAGCCAGATGGGTGAGGGCGGCTCTGGAAACACCATATATTTT.